What follows are 17 T cell receptor beta chains derived from one specimen sequenced in a study of regulatory T cells in long-lasting Graves disease. Arm-PCR of CDR3 regions and iRepertoire HTBI primers were used to build TCR beta libraries. MiXCR, applied by TCRdb to the multiplex PCR reads, yields one record per CDR3 protein. The sample lists roughly 500,000 distinct CDR3 sequences, less than 15% occurring once. Indicated time point: newly diagnosed GD, antithyroid drugs for less than 3 months. PBMC RNA served as the TCR library source. The same sample was also used in a study of T cells in Graves' hyperthyroidism and ophthalmopathy.

The material was peripheral blood mononuclear cells (PBMCs), obtained at new diagnosis, from a patient treated with antithyroid drugs. Source of these receptors: a young man with Graves disease.

In DNA form, the CDR3 reads TGCGCCAGCAGCTCGGACAGGGATAGAGCTTTCTTT. It yields the protein CASSSDRDRAFF. This rearrangement joins TRBV5-1 to TRBJ1-1, with 8 bases that match TRBD1. The CDR3 is made up of 12 amino acids. The J segment lost 10 bases and the V segment lost 3 bases, leaving 5 bases of the junction unmatched. Germline lookup yields CDR1 SGHRS and CDR2 YFSETQ.

Remarks on this clonotype: Just one base apart from a much larger clone, this may be a read error. Lacking the conserved final phenylalanine or tryptophan, this CDR3 likely reflects a read error. The chain links TRBV6-1 to TRBJ1-5, with 9 bases lining up with TRBD1. CDR3 length: 13 residues. In germline, CDR1 is MNHNS, CDR2 SASEGT. Trimming at V came to 8 bases and at J to 3 bases, leaving 2 bases not matched to a gene. Here the CDR3 DNA reads TGTGCCAGCGGGGACAGGGCCAATCAGCCCCAGCATTTA. Translated: CASGDRANQPQHL.

This clonotype was recorded a few times. The chain carries TRBV19 and TRBJ2-7; the D gene could be TRBD1 or TRBD2 (5 bases each). Germline V gives CDR1 LNHDA, CDR2 SQIVND (reference sequence). This CDR3 region has 16 residues. The V end lost 1 base, the J end lost 5 bases, and 18 bases lay between the germline ends. CDR3 loop: CASSIGFGGKQNEQYF. The CDR3 nucleotides read TGTGCCAGTAGTATAGGGTTTGGGGGTAAGCAGAACGAGCAGTACTTC.

This clonotype was seen ten or more times. The chain uses TRBV10-3 and TRBJ1-2; weak D call: TRBD1 (6 bases). This CDR3 is 13 amino acids long. CDR1 ENHRY and CDR2 SYGVKD come from the germline V gene. Between the trimmed V and J ends, which lost 11 bases and 3 bases, there was a span of 16 bases. This chain's CDR3 is CAASGARDYGYTF. In DNA form, the CDR3 reads TGTGCCGCCTCAGGGGCCCGGGACTATGGCTACACCTTC.

CDR3 coding DNA: TGTGCCAGCAGTTTATCGAGAACAGGGGGGGAAAAACTGTTTTTT. This gives the protein CASSLSRTGGEKLFF. This sequence joins TRBV27 and TRBJ1-4; 8 bases fit TRBD1. J lost 8 bases, V lost 0 bases, and 5 bases had no gene match. This CDR3 has 15 amino acids. Germline V lookup: CDR1 MNHEY, CDR2 SMNVEV (reference sequence).

This clonotype has a count of ten or more. The chain uses TRBV2 and TRBJ2-2; D not certain. Trimming stripped 3 bases from V and 4 bases from J, with 9 bases between. CDR1 is SNHLY and CDR2 is FYNNEI in the germline V gene. CDR3 size: 14 residues. Written as DNA, the CDR3 is TGTGCCAGCAGTGACTATACGTTCACCGGGGAGCTGTTTTTT. As protein: CASSDYTFTGELFF.

This clonotype turned up a few times. V is TRBV30 and J is TRBJ2-1; D unresolved. V lost 0 bases to trimming and J lost 8 bases, with 8 bases between them. CDR1 and CDR2 from the germline V gene are GTSNPN and SVGIG (reference sequence). The CDR3 has 12 residues. The CDR3 DNA reads as TGTGCCTGGAGTGTGTCGGGCCATGAGCAGTTCTTC. It specifies CAWSVSGHEQFF.

This clonotype occurred many times. The CDR3: CAKDRVAKNIQYF. CDR3 nucleotide sequence: TGTGCCAAAGACAGAGTAGCCAAAAACATTCAGTACTTC. The gene calls are TRBV2 and TRBJ2-4, with D maybe TRBD1 (5 bases). The length of the CDR3 is 13 residues. Germline loops: CDR1 SNHLY, CDR2 FYNNEI. V was shortened by 10 bases and J by 0 bases, with 10 bases between the two germline ends.

This clonotype showed up many times. The chain carries TRBV2 and TRBJ1-4; D unclear. The CDR3 has 12 residues. With 11 bases removed from V and 3 bases from J, the gap between germline ends came to 10 bases. In germline, CDR1 is SNHLY, CDR2 FYNNEI. CDR3 region: CAGKGPNEKLFF. In DNA form, the CDR3 reads TGTGCCGGAAAAGGGCCTAATGAAAAACTGTTTTTT.

This clonotype was picked up many times. V is TRBV10-1 and J is TRBJ2-3, with D maybe TRBD2 (6 bases). Germline CDR1 and CDR2: WNHNN and SYGVQD (reference sequence). The CDR3 is 14 residues long. V was cut by 5 bases and J by 2 bases, with 11 bases left in between. CDR3 in amino acids: CASSRTTLTDTQYF. Here the CDR3 DNA reads TGCGCCAGCAGTCGGACTACGCTCACAGATACGCAGTATTTT.

In this sample, this clonotype turned up a few times. The rearrangement uses TRBV10-3 and TRBJ1-1, with D unclear. Germline V lookup: CDR1 ENHRY, CDR2 SYGVKD. The CDR3 has 15 residues. CDR3 nucleotides: TGTGCTACCCGTGGAGGAGGTCCGAAGAACACTGAAGCTTTCTTT. Translated, it gives CATRGGGPKNTEAFF.

This clonotype has only a few counts. The chain carries TRBV20-1 and TRBJ2-5; 8 nucleotides agree with TRBD2. J lost 5 bases, V lost 0 bases, and 5 bases had no gene match. Germline V gene sequence: CDR1 DFQATT, CDR2 SNEGSKA (reference sequence). This CDR3 has 14 residues. Written as DNA, the CDR3 is TGCAGTGCTAGAGATCAGCGGGAGCTCGAGACCCAGTACTTC. Protein product: CSARDQRELETQYF.

This clonotype was found many times. This rearrangement joins TRBV30 to TRBJ1-5; D uncertain. This CDR3 is 13 amino acids long. Germline V gives CDR1 GTSNPN, CDR2 SVGIG (reference sequence). Deletions cut 0 bases from V and 1 base from J, with 4 bases between. Written as DNA, the CDR3 is TGTGCCTGGAGTGTCGGGAGCAATCAGCCCCAGCATTTT. Translation: CAWSVGSNQPQHF.

The J gene is TRBJ1-1, the V gene TRBV4-2, with a possible D match to TRBD1 (5 bases). Deletions cut 0 bases from V and 7 bases from J, with 15 bases between. In germline, CDR1 is LGHNA, CDR2 YNFKEQ. The length of the CDR3 is 15 residues. This CDR3 is CASSQEVFTGNEAFF. As DNA, the CDR3 is TGTGCCAGCAGCCAAGAGGTCTTTACAGGCAATGAAGCTTTCTTT.

This clonotype has just a few counts. V is TRBV3-1 and J is TRBJ2-2; D gene unclear. This CDR3 has 13 residues. Deletions cut 0 bases from V and 7 bases from J, with 6 bases between. Germline V gene sequence: CDR1 LGHDT, CDR2 YNNKEL (reference sequence). The CDR3 nucleotides are TGTGCCAGCAGCCAAGATCTAAGCGGGGAGCTGTTTTTT. This encodes CASSQDLSGELFF. Using reference TRBV3-1 and TRBJ2-2 for the parts outside the CDR3, the full variable domain is DTAVSQTPKYLVTQMGNDKSIKCEQNLGHDTMYWYKQDSKKFLKIMFSYNNKELIINETVPNRFSPKSPDKAHLNLHINSLELGDSAVYFCASSQDLSGELFFGEGSRLTVL.

The V call is TRBV12-5, the J call TRBJ1-1; D gene unclear. The CDR3 is 12 residues long. The V end lost 2 bases, the J end lost 4 bases, and 5 bases lay between the germline ends. Germline loops: CDR1 LGHNT, CDR2 FRNRAP. CDR3 protein: CASGLRSTEAFF. In DNA, the CDR3 is TGTGCTAGTGGTTTGCGCTCCACTGAAGCTTTCTTT. Filled out from reference TRBV12-5 and TRBJ1-1, the complete variable domain reads DARVTQTPRHKVTEMGQEVTMRCQPILGHNTVFWYRQTMMQGLELLAYFRNRAPLDDSGMPKDRFSAEMPDATLATLKIQPSEPRDSAVYFCASGLRSTEAFFGQGTRLTVV.

The chain combines TRBV11-3 with TRBJ2-1; TRBD2 matches 9 bases. The CDR3 covers 14 residues. Germline CDR1 SGHNT, CDR2 YENEEA. Losses at the gene ends were 5 bases for V and 5 bases for J; bases not matched to a gene: 4. The CDR3, as DNA: TGTGCCAGCAGCCCACTAGCGGGCCACAATGAGCAGTTCTTC. This codes for CASSPLAGHNEQFF.